Shown below are 22 T cell receptor beta chains from a single sample sequenced in a study of blood T cells in healthy people across ages. For the second PCR, which ran for 7 to 11 cycles, a sample-barcoded 5' primer and a J-beta primer mix were used. TCRdb independently ran MiXCR on the 5' RACE reads; one entry per CDR3 protein. The sample contains approximately 700,000 distinct CDR3 sequences, about 34% of which appear only once. Sequenced material: blood. The receptors stem from an elderly woman in good health.

This clonotype was found many times. At one boundary the junction diverges from the germline segment, which might be a read error. The chain links TRBV7-9 to TRBJ2-3, with TRBD2 matching 10 bases. CDR3 size: 19 residues. The germline CDR1 and CDR2 sequences are SEHNR and FQNEAQ (reference sequence). CDR3 coding DNA: TGTGCCAGCAGCCTAGCGTCAGCGGGGGGGCCCTCTAGCACAGATACGCAGTATTTT. Translating gives CASSLASAGGPSSTDTQYF.

This chain links TRBV9 with TRBJ2-3; no firm D call. This CDR3 is 16 amino acids long. Trimming left V 0 bases short and J 0 bases short, with 11 bases between. Germline assignment: CDR1 SGDLS and CDR2 YYNGEE. DNA of the CDR3: TGTGCCAGCAGCGTAGGACTGCTTTTTAGCACAGATACGCAGTATTTT. Translation: CASSVGLLFSTDTQYF. Using reference TRBV9 and TRBJ2-3 for the parts outside the CDR3, the full variable domain is DSGVTQTPKHLITATGQRVTLRCSPRSGDLSVYWYQQSLDQGLQFLIQYYNGEERAKGNILERFSAQQFPDLHSELNLSSLELGDSALYFCASSVGLLFSTDTQYFGPGTRLTVL.

With regard to this clonotype: It is unclear where the CDR3 begins or ends on the DNA, so no DNA is shown, and the CDR3 is as TCRdb lists it. The CDR3 reads CASSFARGSNSPPHF. V usage is TRBV6-1 and J usage is TRBJ1-6; TRBD1, as called in the table, went unchecked against the DNA. The CDR3 length is 15 residues, termini included. Germline V gene sequence: CDR1 MNHNS, CDR2 SASEGT.

This clonotype has only a few counts. This sequence joins TRBV5-1 and TRBJ1-1; tentative D call: TRBD1 (5 bases). Looked up from germline, CDR1 is SGHRS and CDR2 is YFSETQ. This CDR3 has 16 amino acids. V lost 4 bases, J lost 5 bases, and 21 bases lay in between. The CDR3 sequence is CASSRTAGGVETEAFF. The CDR3, as DNA: TGCGCCAGCAGCCGGACGGCAGGAGGGGTTGAAACTGAAGCTTTCTTT.

This clonotype was detected only a few times. The chain couples TRBV7-2 to TRBJ2-1, with 7 positions matching TRBD1. J lost 6 bases, V lost 4 bases, and 9 bases had no gene match. The CDR3 runs to 15 residues. Germline CDR1 SGHTA, CDR2 FQGNSA. The CDR3 DNA is TGTGCCAGCAGCTCACAGGGGTCTTACGGCAATGAGCAGTTCTTC. Amino acid sequence: CASSSQGSYGNEQFF.

This chain links TRBV3-1 with TRBJ2-1, with TRBD2 as a possible D gene (6 bases). V lost 4 bases, J lost 12 bases, and 22 bases lay in between. The CDR3 has 15 residues. The germline CDR1 and CDR2 sequences are LGHDT and YNNKEL (reference sequence). As DNA, the CDR3 is TGTGCCAGCAGCCCACACCCAATACGCGGGACGGGGCAGTTCTTC. Protein: CASSPHPIRGTGQFF.

Of note for this clonotype: At one of its ends the junction is not consistent with the germline gene, which may arise from a read error. The chain recombines TRBV4-2 with TRBJ2-1, with TRBD2 matching 13 bases. The CDR3 has 16 residues. CDR1 LGHNA and CDR2 YNFKEQ come from the germline V gene. The CDR3 DNA reads as TGTGCCGGCAGCGAAGGAACTAGCGGGGGGGCGAATGAGCAGTTCTTC. This sequence encodes CAGSEGTSGGANEQFF.

The chain recombines TRBV2 with TRBJ2-3; the match to TRBD2 covers 8 bases. V shed 5 bases, J shed 1 base, and the junction held 14 bases outside the gene matches. The CDR3 runs to 18 residues. In germline, CDR1 is SNHLY, CDR2 FYNNEI. The CDR3 reads CASSTTTWRGAGTDTQYF. The CDR3 bases are TGTGCCAGCAGTACAACCACTTGGCGGGGGGCGGGCACAGATACGCAGTATTTT.

The table lists this clonotype with a few counts. This chain links TRBV5-1 with TRBJ1-1, with TRBD1 as a possible D gene (6 bases). The germline V gene has CDR1 SGHRS and CDR2 YFSETQ. There are 14 residues in the CDR3. With 5 bases removed from V and 3 bases from J, the gap between germline ends came to 14 bases. CDR3 in DNA: TGCGCCAGCAGGATCACAGGGAGTGACACTGAAGCTTTCTTT. This translates into CASRITGSDTEAFF.

In its sample, this clonotype was seen a few times. With a much larger clone just one base away, this may be a read error. The chain couples TRBV7-2 to TRBJ2-5; possible D gene TRBD1, 6 bases. The J call could be wrong; TRBJ2-1 is a better fit for the DNA end. From germline, CDR1 is SGHTA and CDR2 FQGNSA. The CDR3 is 14 residues long. This chain's CDR3 is CASSLTGNQETQFF. DNA for the CDR3: TGTGCCAGCAGCCTGACAGGAAATCAAGAGACCCAGTTCTTC.

This clonotype was found a few times. The chain recombines TRBV6-1 with TRBJ1-4, with D unresolved. Trimming removed 7 bases at V and 4 bases at J, with 10 bases between. The CDR3 runs to 13 residues. Per germline, CDR1 MNHNS and CDR2 SASEGT. CDR3 region: CASKRALNEKLFF. Here the CDR3 DNA reads TGTGCCAGCAAGAGGGCTCTTAATGAAAAACTGTTTTTT.

This clonotype was counted many times. The V and J genes are TRBV11-2 and TRBJ2-7, with 8 bases fitting TRBD2. Germline V CDR1 and CDR2: SGHAT, FQNNGV. This CDR3 has 16 residues. The junction had 9 bases not matched to a gene; V was cut back by 3 bases and J by 2 bases. CDR3 protein: CASSFDGRGGTYEQYF. Here the CDR3 DNA reads TGTGCCAGCAGCTTCGACGGACGGGGGGGAACCTACGAGCAGTACTTC.

In this sample, this clonotype turned up many times. The V call is TRBV4-2, the J call TRBJ2-7; a weak D match, TRBD1 (6 bases). Trimming took 1 base from V and 1 from J, leaving 11 bases between them. CDR1 and CDR2 from the germline V gene are LGHNA and YNFKEQ. The CDR3 is 15 amino acids. The CDR3 DNA follows: TGTGCCAGCAGCCAAGTGGGGGCAAATTCCTACGAGCAGTACTTC. It is translated as CASSQVGANSYEQYF.

The sample holds a few counts of this clonotype. The V and J genes are TRBV6-5 and TRBJ2-2; D unclear. The CDR3 sequence is 13 residues long. Trimming removed 5 bases from V and 4 bases from J, with 8 bases in between. CDR1 and CDR2 from the germline V gene are MNHEY and SVGAGI. The CDR3 DNA is TGTGCCAGCAGTCCCAGGTTCACCGGGGAGCTGTTTTTT. Translation: CASSPRFTGELFF.

In its sample, this clonotype was seen many times. The chain joins TRBV7-2 to TRBJ2-7, with unresolved D. The CDR3 is made up of 15 amino acids. Trimming cost V 1 base and J 0 bases, with 10 bases left between them. Germline values: CDR1 SGHTA, CDR2 FQGNSA. The CDR3 sequence is CASSLVLGASYEQYF. Written as DNA, the CDR3 is TGTGCCAGCAGCTTAGTCCTCGGTGCCTCCTACGAGCAGTACTTC.

This clonotype was counted many times. V and J are TRBV7-9 and TRBJ2-7; a weak D match, TRBD1 (5 bases). The CDR3 length is 15 residues. Germline V gives CDR1 SEHNR, CDR2 FQNEAQ (reference sequence). The germline V and J ends were trimmed by 5 bases and 2 bases, with 16 bases remaining between them. The CDR3 DNA sequence: TGTGCCAGCAGCCCCCGGGCAGGGCGAACCTACGAGCAGTACTTC. The encoded protein is CASSPRAGRTYEQYF. The full variable domain, in which reference TRBV7-9 and TRBJ2-7 provide the parts outside the CDR3, is DTGVSQNPRHKITKRGQNVTFRCDPISEHNRLYWYRQTLGQGPEFLTYFQNEAQLEKSRLLSDRFSAERPKGSFSTLEIQRTEQGDSAMYLCASSPRAGRTYEQYFGPGTRLTVT.

The rearrangement uses TRBV5-1 and TRBJ1-5, with TRBD1 matching over 7 bases. V shed 4 bases and J 2 bases; nucleotides not matched to a gene: 18. The CDR3 length is 19 residues. Germline V gene data show CDR1 as SGHRS and CDR2 as YFSETQ. As DNA, the CDR3 is TGCGCCAGCAGCCCCCGGGACAGAGTAGGTAAGAAGGGCAATCAGCCCCAGCATTTT. Amino acids: CASSPRDRVGKKGNQPQHF.

There are many counts of this clonotype. The V and J genes are TRBV20-1 and TRBJ2-6; D remains unclear. V was trimmed by 5 bases and J by 0 bases, leaving 14 bases between them. Per germline, CDR1 DFQATT and CDR2 SNEGSKA (reference sequence). The CDR3 contains 16 residues. CDR3 residues: CSALIPEFSGANVLTF. The CDR3 nucleotides read TGCAGTGCTTTAATACCCGAGTTCTCTGGGGCCAACGTCCTGACTTTC.

This clonotype was seen ten or more times. This CDR3 reads CSARRPGQAYEQYF. The CDR3, as DNA: TGCAGTGCTAGACGCCCGGGACAGGCCTACGAGCAGTACTTC. The chain links TRBV20-1 to TRBJ2-7; 8 bases are shared with TRBD1. Germline V gene sequence: CDR1 DFQATT, CDR2 SNEGSKA (reference sequence). This CDR3 is 14 amino acids long. V was pared by 2 bases and J by 2 bases, with 5 bases of the junction left unmatched.

The V gene is TRBV2, the J gene TRBJ1-4; a possible D gene is TRBD1 (6 bases). CDR3 length equals 14 residues. Per the germline V gene, CDR1 is SNHLY and CDR2 is FYNNEI. The germline V and J ends were trimmed by 7 bases and 7 bases, with 16 bases remaining between them. The CDR3 nucleotides read TGTGCCAGCATAGGACAGAGGCAGGGTGAAAAACTGTTTTTT. It codes for CASIGQRQGEKLFF.

This clonotype was found many times. The gene calls are TRBV4-2 and TRBJ2-7; TRBD2 matches at 8 bases. CDR1 is LGHNA and CDR2 is YNFKEQ in the germline V gene. The length of the CDR3 is 16 residues. Germline trimming cut 1 base from V and 0 bases from J; bases unmatched to any gene: 5. The CDR3 coding sequence is TGTGCCAGCAGCCAAGGGCCGACTAGCGACTCCTACGAGCAGTACTTC. Its translation: CASSQGPTSDSYEQYF.

V usage is TRBV5-1 and J usage is TRBJ2-5; 9 bases line up with TRBD2. V was pared by 1 base and J by 11 bases, with 6 bases of the junction left unmatched. The CDR3 runs to 13 residues. CDR1 is SGHRS, CDR2 YFSETQ, per germline. The CDR3 loop is CASSLRTSDEQYF. CDR3 nucleotides: TGCGCCAGCAGCTTGCGGACTAGCGATGAGCAGTACTTC.